These 7 T cell receptor beta chains came from one sample sequenced in a study of T cells after yellow fever vaccination. One entry per CDR3 protein results from TCRdb running MiXCR on the 5' RACE reads. Here the sample spans around 590,000 distinct CDR3 sequences, about 12% being singletons. Specimen: PBMCs, collected on the day of the yellow fever booster vaccination. The receptor set was obtained from a man between 25 and 39 years old who received the YFV17D yellow fever vaccine.

This chain joins TRBV5-1 and TRBJ2-5, with unresolved D. The CDR3 runs 14 residues. Trimming shortened V by 0 bases and J by 2 bases, and 8 bases separated the two germline ends. CDR1 is SGHRS and CDR2 is YFSETQ in the germline V gene. The CDR3 protein is CASSLALPQETQYF. In DNA, the CDR3 is TGCGCCAGCAGCTTGGCCCTGCCTCAAGAGACCCAGTACTTC.

This clonotype was recorded many times. The J gene is TRBJ2-1, the V gene TRBV5-5; D possibly corresponds to TRBD2 (5 bases). Looked up from germline, CDR1 is SGHKS and CDR2 is YYEKEE (reference sequence). This CDR3 region has 12 residues. V lost 4 bases to trimming and J lost 15 bases, with 17 bases between them. CDR3 nucleotide sequence: TGTGCCAGCAGCCAGGAACTAGATCTGTTGTTCTTC. This translates into CASSQELDLLFF.

Many counts were recorded for this clonotype. The V call is TRBV12-3 or TRBV12-4, the J call TRBJ2-5; a possible D gene is TRBD1 (6 bases). V lost 4 bases to trimming and J lost 5 bases, with 17 bases between them. The length of the CDR3 is 15 residues. The CDR3 region has the DNA TGTGCCAGCAGTTCGGGCAGGGGCCGGATGGAGACCCAGTACTTC. Translation gives CASSSGRGRMETQYF.

This clonotype was counted a few times. The J gene is TRBJ2-7, the V gene TRBV20-1; TRBD2 aligns across 8 bases. Germline V gene sequence: CDR1 DFQATT, CDR2 SNEGSKA (reference sequence). The CDR3 is 11 amino acids. V lost 0 bases and J lost 9; bases outside the gene matches: 1. In nucleotides, the CDR3 is TGCAGTGCTAGAGATCTAGCGGGGCAGTACTTC. Protein product: CSARDLAGQYF.

The sample holds many counts of this clonotype. V is TRBV6-5 and J is TRBJ2-7; 7 bases agree with TRBD2. CDR3 size: 14 residues. Trimming took 2 bases from V and 2 from J; bases not matched to a gene: 3. Looked up from germline, CDR1 is MNHEY and CDR2 is SVGAGI. This CDR3 reads CASSYAGETYEQYF. Here the CDR3 DNA reads TGTGCCAGCAGTTACGCGGGAGAGACCTACGAGCAGTACTTC.

J is TRBJ2-7 and V is TRBV11-3; D perhaps matches TRBD2 (7 bases). Germline V gene data show CDR1 as SGHNT and CDR2 as YENEEA. V lost 5 bases to trimming and J lost 1 base, with 12 bases between them. CDR3 length equals 14 residues. CDR3 sequence (DNA): TGTGCCAGCAGCCCAGGGGACTATTCCTACGAGCAGTACTTC. Protein sequence: CASSPGDYSYEQYF.

This clonotype occurred many times. V gene TRBV11-3 combines with J gene TRBJ1-1; D is uncertain. Trimming pared 5 bases from V and 5 bases from J, leaving 6 bases between. CDR1 is SGHNT, CDR2 YENEEA, per germline. The CDR3 is made up of 11 amino acids. The CDR3 spells CASSGGTEAFF. For the CDR3, the DNA is TGTGCCAGCAGCGGCGGAACTGAAGCTTTCTTT.